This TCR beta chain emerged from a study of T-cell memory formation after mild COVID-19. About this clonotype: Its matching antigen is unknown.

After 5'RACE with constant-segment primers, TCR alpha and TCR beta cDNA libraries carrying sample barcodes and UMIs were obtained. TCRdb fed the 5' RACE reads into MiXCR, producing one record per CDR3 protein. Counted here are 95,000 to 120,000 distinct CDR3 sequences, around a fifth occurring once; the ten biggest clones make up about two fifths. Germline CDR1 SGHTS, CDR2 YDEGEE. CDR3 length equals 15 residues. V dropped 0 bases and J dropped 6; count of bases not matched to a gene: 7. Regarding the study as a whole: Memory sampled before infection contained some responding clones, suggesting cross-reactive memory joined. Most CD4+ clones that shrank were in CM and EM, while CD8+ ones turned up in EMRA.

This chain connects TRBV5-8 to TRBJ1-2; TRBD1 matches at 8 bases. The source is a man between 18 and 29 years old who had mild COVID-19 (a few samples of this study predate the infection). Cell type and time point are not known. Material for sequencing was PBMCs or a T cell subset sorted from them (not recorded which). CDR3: CASSLAGGQGDGYTF. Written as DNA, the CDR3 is TGTGCCAGCAGCTTGGCCGGCGGACAGGGTGATGGCTACACCTTC.